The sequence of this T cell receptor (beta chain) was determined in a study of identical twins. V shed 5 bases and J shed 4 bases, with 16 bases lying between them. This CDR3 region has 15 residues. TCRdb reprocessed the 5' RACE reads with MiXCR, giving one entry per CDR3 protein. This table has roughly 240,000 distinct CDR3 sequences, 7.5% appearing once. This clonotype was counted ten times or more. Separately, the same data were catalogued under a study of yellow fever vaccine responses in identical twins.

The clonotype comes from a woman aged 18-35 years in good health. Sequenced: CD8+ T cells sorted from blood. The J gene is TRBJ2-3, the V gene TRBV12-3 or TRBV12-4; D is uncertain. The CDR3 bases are TGTGCCAGCAGTCCCCTCCGAGGTTCCCCAGATACGCAGTATTTT. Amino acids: CASSPLRGSPDTQYF.